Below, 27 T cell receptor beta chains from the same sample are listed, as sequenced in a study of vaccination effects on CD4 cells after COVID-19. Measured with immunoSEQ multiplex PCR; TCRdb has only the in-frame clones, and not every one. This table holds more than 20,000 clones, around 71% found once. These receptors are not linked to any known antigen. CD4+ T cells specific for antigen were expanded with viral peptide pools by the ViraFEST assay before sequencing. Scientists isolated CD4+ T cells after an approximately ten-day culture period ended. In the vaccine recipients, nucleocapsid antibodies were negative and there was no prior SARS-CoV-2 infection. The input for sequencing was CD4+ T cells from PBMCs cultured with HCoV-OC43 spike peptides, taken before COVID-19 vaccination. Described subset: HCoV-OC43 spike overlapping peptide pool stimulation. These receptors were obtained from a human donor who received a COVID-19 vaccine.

This CDR3 reads CASSEAFVGGWGTEAFF. The CDR3 bases are TGTGCCAGCAGTGAAGCTTTCGTGGGGGGGTGGGGAACTGAAGCTTTCTTT. V gene TRBV2 combines with J gene TRBJ1-1, with D possibly matching TRBD1 (5 bases). From germline, CDR1 is SNHLY and CDR2 FYNNEI. This CDR3 has 17 amino acids. The V end lost 0 bases, the J end lost 5 bases, and 19 bases lay between the germline ends.

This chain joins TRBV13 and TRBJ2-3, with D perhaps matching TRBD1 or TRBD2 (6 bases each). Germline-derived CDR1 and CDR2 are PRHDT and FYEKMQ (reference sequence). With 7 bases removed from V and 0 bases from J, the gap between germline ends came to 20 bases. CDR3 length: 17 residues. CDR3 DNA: TGTGCCAGCACCGTAGTCGGGGGCCCGGCTAGCACAGATACGCAGTATTTT. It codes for CASTVVGGPASTDTQYF.

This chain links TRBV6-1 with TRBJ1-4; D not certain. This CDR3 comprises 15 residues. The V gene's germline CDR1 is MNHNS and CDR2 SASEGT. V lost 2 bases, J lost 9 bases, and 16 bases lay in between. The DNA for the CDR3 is TGTGCCAGCAGTGAATTCGGACCTCTCAGACAAAAACTGTTTTTT. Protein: CASSEFGPLRQKLFF.

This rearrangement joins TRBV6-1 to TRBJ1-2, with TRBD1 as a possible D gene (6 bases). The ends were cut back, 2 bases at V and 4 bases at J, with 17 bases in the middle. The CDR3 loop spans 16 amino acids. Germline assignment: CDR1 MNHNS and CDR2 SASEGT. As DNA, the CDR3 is TGTGCCAGCAGTGAAAGCGGGGGCAGGGGTGGCTATGGCTACACCTTC. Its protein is CASSESGGRGGYGYTF.

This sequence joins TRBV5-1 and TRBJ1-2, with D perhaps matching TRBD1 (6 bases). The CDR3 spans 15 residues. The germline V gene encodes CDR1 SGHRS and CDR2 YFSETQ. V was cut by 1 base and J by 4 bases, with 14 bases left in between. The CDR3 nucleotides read TGCGCCAGCAGCTTGAACCAGGGGTATGGCTATGGCTACACCTTC. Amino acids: CASSLNQGYGYGYTF. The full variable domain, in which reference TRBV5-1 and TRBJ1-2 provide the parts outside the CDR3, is KAGVTQTPRYLIKTRGQQVTLSCSPISGHRSVSWYQQTPGQGLQFLFEYFSETQRNKGNFPGRFSGRQFSNSRSEMNVSTLELGDSALYLCASSLNQGYGYGYTFGSGTRLTVV.

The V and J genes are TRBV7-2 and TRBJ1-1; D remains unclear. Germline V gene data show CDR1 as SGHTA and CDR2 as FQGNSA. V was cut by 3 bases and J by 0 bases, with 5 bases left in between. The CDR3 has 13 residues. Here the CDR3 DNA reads TGTGCCAGCAGCTTCACAGTGAACACTGAAGCTTTCTTT. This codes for CASSFTVNTEAFF.

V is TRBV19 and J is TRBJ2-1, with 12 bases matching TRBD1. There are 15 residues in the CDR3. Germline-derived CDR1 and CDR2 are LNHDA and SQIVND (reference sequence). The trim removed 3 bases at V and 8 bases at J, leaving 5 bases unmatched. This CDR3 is CASSIRDRGLYEQFF. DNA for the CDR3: TGTGCCAGTAGTATCAGGGACAGGGGGCTTTATGAGCAGTTCTTC.

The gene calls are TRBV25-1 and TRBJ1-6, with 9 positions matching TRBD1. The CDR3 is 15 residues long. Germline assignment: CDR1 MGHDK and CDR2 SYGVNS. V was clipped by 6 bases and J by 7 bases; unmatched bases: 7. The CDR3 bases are TGTGCCAGCAGCACCACCGGGACAGGGAATTCACCCCTCCACTTT. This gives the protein CASSTTGTGNSPLHF.

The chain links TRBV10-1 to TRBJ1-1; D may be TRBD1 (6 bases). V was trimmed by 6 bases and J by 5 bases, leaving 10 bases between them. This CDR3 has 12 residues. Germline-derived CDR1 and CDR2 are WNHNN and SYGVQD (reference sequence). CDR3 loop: CASSFQGTEAFF. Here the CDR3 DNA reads TGCGCCAGCAGCTTCCAGGGGACTGAAGCTTTCTTT.

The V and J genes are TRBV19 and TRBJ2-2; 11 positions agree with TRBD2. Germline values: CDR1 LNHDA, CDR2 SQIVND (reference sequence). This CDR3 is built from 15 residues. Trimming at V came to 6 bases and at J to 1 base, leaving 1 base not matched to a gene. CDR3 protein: CASRTSGVNTGELFF. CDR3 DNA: TGTGCCAGTAGGACTAGCGGGGTGAACACCGGGGAGCTGTTTTTT.

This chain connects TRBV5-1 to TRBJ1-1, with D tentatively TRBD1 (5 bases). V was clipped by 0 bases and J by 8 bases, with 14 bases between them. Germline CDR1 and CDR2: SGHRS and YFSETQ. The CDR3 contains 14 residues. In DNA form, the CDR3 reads TGCGCCAGCAGCTTGGCCGGGACGGGCACGGAAGCTTTCTTT. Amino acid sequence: CASSLAGTGTEAFF.

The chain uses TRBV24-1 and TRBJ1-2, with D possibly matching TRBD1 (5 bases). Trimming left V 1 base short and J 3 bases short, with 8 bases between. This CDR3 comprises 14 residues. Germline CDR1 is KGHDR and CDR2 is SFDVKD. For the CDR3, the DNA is TGTGCCACCAGTGATTTTACACAGGACTATGGCTACACCTTC. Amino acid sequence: CATSDFTQDYGYTF.

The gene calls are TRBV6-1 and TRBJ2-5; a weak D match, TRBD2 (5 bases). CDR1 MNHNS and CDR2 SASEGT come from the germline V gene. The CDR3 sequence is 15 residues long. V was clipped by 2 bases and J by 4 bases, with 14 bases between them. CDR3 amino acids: CASSEQPGNPETQYF. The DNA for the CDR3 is TGTGCCAGCAGTGAACAACCGGGAAACCCAGAGACCCAGTACTTC.

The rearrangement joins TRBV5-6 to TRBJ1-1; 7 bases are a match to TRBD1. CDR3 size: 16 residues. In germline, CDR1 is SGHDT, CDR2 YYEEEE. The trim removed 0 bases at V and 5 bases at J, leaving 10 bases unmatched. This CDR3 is CASSLAGQPLGTEAFF. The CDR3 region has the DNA TGTGCCAGCAGCTTGGCGGGACAGCCCCTGGGGACTGAAGCTTTCTTT.

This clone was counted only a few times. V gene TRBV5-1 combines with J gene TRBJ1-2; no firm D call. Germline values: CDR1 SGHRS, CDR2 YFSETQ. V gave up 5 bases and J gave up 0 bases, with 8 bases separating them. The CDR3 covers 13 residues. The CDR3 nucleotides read TGCGCCAGCAGAAGCACAGCTAACTATGGCTACACCTTC. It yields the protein CASRSTANYGYTF.

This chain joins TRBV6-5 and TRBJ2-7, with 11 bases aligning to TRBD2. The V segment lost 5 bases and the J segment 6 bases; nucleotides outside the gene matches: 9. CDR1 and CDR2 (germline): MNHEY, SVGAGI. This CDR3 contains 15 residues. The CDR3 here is CASSPRASGGFEQYF. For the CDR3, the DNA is TGTGCCAGCAGTCCCCGGGCTAGCGGGGGGTTCGAGCAGTACTTC.

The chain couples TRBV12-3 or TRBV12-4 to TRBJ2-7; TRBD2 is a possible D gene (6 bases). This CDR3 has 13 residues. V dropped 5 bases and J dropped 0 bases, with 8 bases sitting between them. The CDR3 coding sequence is TGTGCCAGCAGTAGCGGGTCCTCCTACGAGCAGTACTTC. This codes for CASSSGSSYEQYF.

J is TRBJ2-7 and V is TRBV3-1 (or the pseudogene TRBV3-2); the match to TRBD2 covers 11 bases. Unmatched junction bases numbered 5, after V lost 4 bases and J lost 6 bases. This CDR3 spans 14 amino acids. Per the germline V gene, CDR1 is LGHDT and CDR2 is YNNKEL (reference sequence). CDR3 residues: CASSLGTSGAEQYF. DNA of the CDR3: TGTGCCAGCAGCCTTGGGACTAGCGGAGCCGAGCAGTACTTC.

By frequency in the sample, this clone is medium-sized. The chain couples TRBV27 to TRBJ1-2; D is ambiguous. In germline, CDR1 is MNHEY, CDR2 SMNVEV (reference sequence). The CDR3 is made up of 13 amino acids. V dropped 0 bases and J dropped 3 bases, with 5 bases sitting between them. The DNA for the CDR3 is TGTGCCAGCAGTTTATCCCCGGACTATGGCTACACCTTC. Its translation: CASSLSPDYGYTF.

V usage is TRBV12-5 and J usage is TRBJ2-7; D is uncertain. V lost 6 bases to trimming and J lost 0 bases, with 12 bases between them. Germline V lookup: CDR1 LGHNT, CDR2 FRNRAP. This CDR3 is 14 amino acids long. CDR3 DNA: TGTGCTAGTGGCCTGAGGAGCAGCTCCTACGAGCAGTACTTC. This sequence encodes CASGLRSSSYEQYF.

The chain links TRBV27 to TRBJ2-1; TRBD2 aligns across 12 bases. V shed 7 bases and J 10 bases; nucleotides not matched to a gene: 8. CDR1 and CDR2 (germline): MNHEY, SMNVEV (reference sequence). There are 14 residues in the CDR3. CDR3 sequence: CASIKSSGGAEQFF. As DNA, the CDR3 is TGTGCCAGCATTAAGTCTAGCGGGGGGGCCGAGCAGTTCTTC.

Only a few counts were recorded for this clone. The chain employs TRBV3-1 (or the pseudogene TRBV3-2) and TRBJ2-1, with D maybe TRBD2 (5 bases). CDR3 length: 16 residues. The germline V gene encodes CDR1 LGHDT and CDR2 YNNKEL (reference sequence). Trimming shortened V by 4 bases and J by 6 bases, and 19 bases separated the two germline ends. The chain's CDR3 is CASSRSDSALANEQFF. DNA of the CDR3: TGTGCCAGCAGCCGATCGGACTCCGCTTTGGCCAATGAGCAGTTCTTC.

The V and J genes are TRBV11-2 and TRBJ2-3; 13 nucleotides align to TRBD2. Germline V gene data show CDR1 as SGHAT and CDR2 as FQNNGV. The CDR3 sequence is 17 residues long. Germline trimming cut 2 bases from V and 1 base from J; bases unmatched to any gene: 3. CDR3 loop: CASSLNGLAGGTDTQYF. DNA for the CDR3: TGTGCCAGCAGCTTAAATGGACTAGCGGGAGGCACAGATACGCAGTATTTT. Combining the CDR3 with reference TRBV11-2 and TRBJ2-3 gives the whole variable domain EAGVAQSPRYKIIEKRQSVAFWCNPISGHATLYWYQQILGQGPKLLIQFQNNGVVDDSQLPKDRFSAERLKGVDSTLKIQPAKLEDSAVYLCASSLNGLAGGTDTQYFGPGTRLTVL.

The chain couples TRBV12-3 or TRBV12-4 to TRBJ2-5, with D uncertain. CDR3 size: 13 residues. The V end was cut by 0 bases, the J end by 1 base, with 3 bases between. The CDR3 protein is CASSLASQETQYF. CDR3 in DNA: TGTGCCAGCAGTTTAGCCAGCCAAGAGACCCAGTACTTC.

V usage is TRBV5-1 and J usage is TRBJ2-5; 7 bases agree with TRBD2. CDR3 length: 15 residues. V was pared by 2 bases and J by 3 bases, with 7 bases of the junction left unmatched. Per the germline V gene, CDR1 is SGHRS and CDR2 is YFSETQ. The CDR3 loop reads CASSFIGEGKETQYF. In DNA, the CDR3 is TGCGCCAGCAGCTTTATTGGGGAGGGAAAAGAGACCCAGTACTTC.

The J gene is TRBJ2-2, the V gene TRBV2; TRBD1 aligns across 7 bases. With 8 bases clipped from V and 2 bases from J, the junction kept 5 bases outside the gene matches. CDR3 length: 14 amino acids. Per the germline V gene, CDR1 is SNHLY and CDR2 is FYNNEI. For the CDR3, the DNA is TGTGCCAGCCTTAGGGACAGAAACACCGGGGAGCTGTTTTTT. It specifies CASLRDRNTGELFF.

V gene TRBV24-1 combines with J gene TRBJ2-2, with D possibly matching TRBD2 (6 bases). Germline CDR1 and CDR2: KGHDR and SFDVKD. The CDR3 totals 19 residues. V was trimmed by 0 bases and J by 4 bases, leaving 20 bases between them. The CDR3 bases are TGTGCCACCAGTGATTTGCCGGGGTCTGGCGGGATTTTCACCGGGGAGCTGTTTTTT. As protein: CATSDLPGSGGIFTGELFF.